This entry lists 6 T cell receptor beta chains sequenced from one sample in a study of OX40 agonist ivuxolimab in advanced cancers. Sequencing was performed with immunoSEQ multiplex PCR; in TCRdb, only in-frame clones are kept and a portion is missing. The table includes approximately 58,000 clones, 75% to 85% detected once. Sequencing was performed on CD4+ or CD8+ T cells sorted from blood, taken in a trial of the OX40 agonist ivuxolimab. These receptors all stem from an adult with an advanced solid tumor such as melanoma, head and neck, liver or kidney cancer.

V usage is TRBV4-3 and J usage is TRBJ1-5, with 7 positions matching TRBD1. The CDR3 extends over 16 amino acids. The ends lost 4 bases at V and 2 bases at J; junction bases unmatched: 8. CDR1 is LGHNA and CDR2 is YSLEER in the germline V gene. CDR3 protein: CASSLQRDRGNQPQHF. CDR3 sequence (DNA): TGCGCCAGCAGCCTACAAAGAGACAGGGGCAATCAGCCCCAGCATTTT.

The V and J genes are TRBV29-1 and TRBJ1-5; D might be TRBD1 (6 bases). The CDR3 has 14 amino acids. Germline V gene sequence: CDR1 SQVTM, CDR2 ANQGSEA. V was cut by 6 bases and J by 1 base, with 13 bases left in between. CDR3: CSVSGTQSNQPQHF. The CDR3 DNA is TGCAGCGTCTCCGGGACACAAAGCAATCAGCCCCAGCATTTT. The entire variable domain, with the rest obtained from reference TRBV29-1 and TRBJ1-5, is as follows: SAVISQKPSRDICQRGTSLTIQCQVDSQVTMMFWYRQQPGQSLTLIATANQGSEATYESGFVIDKFPISRPNLTFSTLTVSNMSPEDSSIYLCSVSGTQSNQPQHFGDGTRLSIL.

The V call is TRBV10-2, the J call TRBJ1-1; perhaps TRBD1 as D (6 bases). The CDR3 is 13 residues long. Trimming cost V 6 bases and J 5 bases, with 13 bases left between them. Per the germline V gene, CDR1 is WSHSY and CDR2 is SAAADI. The CDR3 here is CASRHRVGTEAFF. CDR3 in DNA: TGCGCCAGCAGGCACAGGGTTGGGACTGAAGCTTTCTTT.

The gene calls are TRBV6-1 and TRBJ1-1; 9 bases are a match to TRBD1. J was trimmed by 5 bases and V by 4 bases; bases with no gene match: 5. Germline CDR1 MNHNS, CDR2 SASEGT. CDR3 length: 14 residues. CDR3 residues: CASSAYGTGTEAFF. CDR3 nucleotides: TGTGCCAGCAGTGCATACGGGACAGGGACTGAAGCTTTCTTT.

The chain combines TRBV5-1 with TRBJ1-2, with 10 bases lining up with TRBD1. CDR1 and CDR2 from the germline V gene are SGHRS and YFSETQ. The CDR3 loop spans 17 amino acids. Germline trimming cut 4 bases from V and 0 bases from J; bases unmatched to any gene: 9. Here the CDR3 reads CASSQKGTGVANYGYTF. CDR3 in DNA: TGCGCCAGCAGCCAGAAGGGGACAGGGGTAGCTAACTATGGCTACACCTTC.

V gene TRBV19 combines with J gene TRBJ1-5, with D uncertain. The V end lost 0 bases, the J end lost 0 bases, and 9 bases lay between the germline ends. The CDR3 totals 16 residues. Germline CDR1 and CDR2: LNHDA and SQIVND (reference sequence). The CDR3 DNA is TGTGCCAGTAGTATAGAAGGCAGTCGTAGCAATCAGCCCCAGCATTTT. It codes for CASSIEGSRSNQPQHF.